Below, 3 T cell receptor beta chains from the same sample are listed, as sequenced in a study of response to subunit inactivated influenza vaccine (dated by TCRdb to the late 2010s). The library was generated by RT-PCR. Sequencing relied on an Illumina HiSeq 2500. In TCRdb, the public reads were trimmed at Q25 with fastp and aligned with MiXCR, with productive beta chains retained. A single entry per CDR3 protein holds the most common genes and DNA from its merged rows. The sample table shows 490,000 or so distinct CDR3 sequences, and less than 8% are seen once. The ten largest make up roughly 13% of the sample. The sequencing used PBMCs from blood, collected less than 25 months after vaccination. The receptors were gathered from a man aged 50 to 69 who received an inactivated influenza vaccine. Donor details come from another sample of the same person, matched by shared clones.

The V gene is TRBV10-3, the J gene TRBJ2-7; the D call may be TRBD1 or TRBD2 (6 bases each). The CDR3 spans 14 residues. Germline loops: CDR1 ENHRY, CDR2 SYGVKD. With 6 bases removed from V and 7 bases from J, the gap between germline ends came to 19 bases. CDR3 in amino acids: CAIRGDGGTGEQYF. CDR3 in DNA: TGTGCCATCAGGGGAGACGGGGGAACAGGGGAGCAGTACTTC.

This clonotype came up many times. The rearrangement joins TRBV7-2 to TRBJ1-1; maybe TRBD1 (5 bases). Trimming took off 6 bases at V and 0 bases at J, with 11 bases between the two ends. The CDR3 covers 14 residues. Germline CDR1 and CDR2: SGHTA and FQGNSA. The CDR3 nucleotides are TGTGCCAGCAGGCCCGGGACGGTGAACACTGAAGCTTTCTTT. Translated, it gives CASRPGTVNTEAFF.

This clonotype was detected many times. V and J are TRBV7-9 and TRBJ2-7, with 7 bases aligning to TRBD1. The CDR3 has 13 residues. Germline trimming cut 3 bases from V and 7 bases from J; bases unmatched to any gene: 6. Germline loops: CDR1 SEHNR, CDR2 FQNEAQ (reference sequence). The CDR3, as DNA: TGTGCCAGCAGCTTCCCGGGACAGACAGAGCAGTACTTC. This encodes CASSFPGQTEQYF.